This passage covers 32 T cell receptor beta chains from one sample sequenced in a study of cytomegalovirus exposure and HLA in healthy donors. The PCR had 60 Vbeta and 13 Jbeta primers. Sequencing used immunoSEQ multiplex PCR; TCRdb keeps in-frame clones, though not all of them. The sample lists 90,000 to 120,000 clones, 70% to 80% occurring once. The specimen sequenced was PBMCs. The receptors here all came from a man aged 18 to 30 in good health and CMV-seronegative.

In this sample, this clone turned up once. The chain uses TRBV7-9 and TRBJ1-6; maybe TRBD1 (6 bases). Trimming removed 5 bases from V and 5 bases from J, with 19 bases in between. This CDR3 is 17 amino acids long. CDR1 is SEHNR, CDR2 FQNEAQ, per germline (reference sequence). The CDR3 region has the DNA TGTGCCAGCAGCGGGATAGGGGGGGCTACCCATAATTCACCCCTCCACTTT. Protein sequence: CASSGIGGATHNSPLHF.

The V and J genes are TRBV9 and TRBJ1-6; TRBD1 matches 8 bases. Losses at the gene ends were 4 bases for V and 10 bases for J; bases not matched to a gene: 10. Germline V gives CDR1 SGDLS, CDR2 YYNGEE. The CDR3 covers 15 residues. The CDR3 DNA reads TGTGCCAGCAGCCCACAATACAGGGGGGGGTCACCCCTCCACTTT. It translates to CASSPQYRGGSPLHF.

This clone was seen a few times. The V call is TRBV5-6, the J call TRBJ2-7; 9 bases align to TRBD1. In germline, CDR1 is SGHDT, CDR2 YYEEEE. The CDR3 loop spans 14 amino acids. V gave up 4 bases and J gave up 2 bases; unmatched junction bases: 4. This CDR3 is CASSPTGGTYEQYF. The CDR3, as DNA: TGTGCCAGCAGCCCGACAGGGGGGACCTACGAGCAGTACTTC.

This clone came up a few times. V gene TRBV20-1 combines with J gene TRBJ2-3; D unresolved. Germline values: CDR1 DFQATT, CDR2 SNEGSKA (reference sequence). This CDR3 spans 10 amino acids. Trimming removed 0 bases from V and 11 bases from J, with 6 bases in between. CDR3 protein: CSARDRWQYF. CDR3 nucleotides: TGCAGTGCTAGAGATCGGTGGCAGTATTTT.

V gene TRBV6-4 combines with J gene TRBJ2-1; 11 bases agree with TRBD2. V dropped 0 bases and J dropped 6; count of bases not matched to a gene: 4. The CDR3 totals 16 residues. The germline gives CDR1 MRHNA, CDR2 SNTAGT. Here the CDR3 reads CASSDSGLAGGNEQFF. The CDR3 nucleotides are TGTGCCAGCAGTGACTCGGGGCTAGCGGGGGGCAATGAGCAGTTCTTC.

The chain is built from TRBV29-1 and TRBJ2-5, with D possibly being TRBD1 (5 bases). Germline V gives CDR1 SQVTM, CDR2 ANQGSEA. The CDR3 totals 11 residues. V lost 7 bases to trimming and J lost 2 bases, with 8 bases between them. CDR3 DNA: TGCAGCGGCACAGGACAAGAGACCCAGTACTTC. Encoded protein: CSGTGQETQYF.

The CDR3 region has the DNA TGTGCCAGCAGCCTAGACAGTGGCTACACCTTC. It yields the protein CASSLDSGYTF. The V gene is TRBV28, the J gene TRBJ1-2; D may be TRBD1 (5 bases). Germline V CDR1 and CDR2: MDHEN, SYDVKM. V was trimmed by 6 bases and J by 7 bases, leaving 9 bases between them. There are 11 residues in the CDR3.

The J gene is TRBJ2-5, the V gene TRBV27; 8 bases agree with TRBD1. With 5 bases clipped from V and 7 bases from J, the junction kept 9 bases outside the gene matches. The CDR3 covers 14 residues. Germline assignment: CDR1 MNHEY and CDR2 SMNVEV (reference sequence). CDR3 in amino acids: CASSPGTGIGTQYF. The DNA for the CDR3 is TGTGCCAGCAGTCCAGGGACAGGTATAGGGACCCAGTACTTC.

This chain joins TRBV10-3 and TRBJ2-7, with 9 bases fitting TRBD1. The germline V gene encodes CDR1 ENHRY and CDR2 SYGVKD. This CDR3 is built from 13 residues. V gave up 6 bases and J gave up 2 bases; unmatched junction bases: 2. The CDR3 DNA sequence: TGTGCCATCAGGGGACAGGGTCCCTACGAGCAGTACTTC. Translation gives CAIRGQGPYEQYF.

This chain links TRBV19 with TRBJ2-3; 10 nucleotides line up with TRBD1. CDR1 is LNHDA and CDR2 is SQIVND in the germline V gene (reference sequence). V trimming: 4 bases; J trimming: 1 base; junction bases outside the gene matches: 5. The CDR3 sequence is 16 residues long. CDR3: CASSTGTGVGTDTQYF. CDR3 DNA sequence: TGTGCCAGTAGTACCGGGACAGGGGTTGGCACAGATACGCAGTATTTT.

V is TRBV5-1 and J is TRBJ1-5, with D unresolved. The CDR3 covers 13 residues. The germline V gene has CDR1 SGHRS and CDR2 YFSETQ. V gave up 4 bases and J gave up 6 bases, with 11 bases separating them. The CDR3 protein is CASSLSPGQPQHF. The DNA of the CDR3 is TGCGCCAGCAGCCTCTCCCCAGGTCAGCCCCAGCATTTT.

J is TRBJ1-6 and V is TRBV4-2, with 8 nucleotides matching TRBD1. The CDR3 consists of 15 residues. V lost 3 bases and J lost 6; bases outside the gene matches: 4. The V gene's germline CDR1 is LGHNA and CDR2 YNFKEQ. CDR3 in amino acids: CASSQDGQGNSPLHF. Here the CDR3 DNA reads TGTGCCAGCAGCCAGGACGGACAGGGTAATTCACCCCTCCACTTT.

J is TRBJ2-6 and V is TRBV6-1; D unresolved. The CDR3 spans 15 residues. Trimming pared 7 bases from V and 2 bases from J, leaving 12 bases between. Germline values: CDR1 MNHNS, CDR2 SASEGT. The CDR3 nucleotides are TGTGCCAGCACTCTCTCGGGTCCTGGGGCCAACGTCCTGACTTTC. Translated: CASTLSGPGANVLTF.

This clone was seen a handful of times. V gene TRBV5-6 combines with J gene TRBJ1-2, with D uncertain. The germline V gene has CDR1 SGHDT and CDR2 YYEEEE. This CDR3 is built from 13 residues. Between the trimmed V and J ends, which lost 1 base and 8 bases, there was a span of 12 bases. As DNA, the CDR3 is TGTGCCAGCAGCTTGAATGGAGGGCGCGGCTACACCTTC. As protein: CASSLNGGRGYTF.

The chain is built from TRBV19 and TRBJ1-5; D remains ambiguous. This CDR3 comprises 13 residues. V shed 7 bases and J shed 5 bases, with 12 bases lying between them. The germline V gene encodes CDR1 LNHDA and CDR2 SQIVND (reference sequence). CDR3 region: CASTPRHYQPQHF. The DNA of the CDR3 is TGTGCCAGTACCCCAAGACACTATCAGCCCCAGCATTTT.

This clone was counted once. The V call is TRBV15, the J call TRBJ2-1; the D gene is possibly TRBD2 (6 bases). The CDR3 length is 15 residues. Germline loops: CDR1 LNHNV, CDR2 YYDKDF (reference sequence). The germline V and J ends were trimmed by 5 bases and 7 bases, with 18 bases remaining between them. The CDR3 sequence is CATSRRPPGRNEQFF. In DNA, the CDR3 is TGTGCCACCAGCCGACGACCCCCTGGGAGGAATGAGCAGTTCTTC.

The rearrangement links TRBV6-5 to TRBJ1-1, with 8 bases matching TRBD1. After removal of 5 bases from V and 4 bases from J, the junction contained 9 bases not matched to a gene. This CDR3 comprises 15 residues. In germline, CDR1 is MNHEY, CDR2 SVGAGI. CDR3 DNA: TGTGCCAGCAGTAACCGGACAGGGAAGAGCACTGAAGCTTTCTTT. Protein: CASSNRTGKSTEAFF.

The chain is built from TRBV27 and TRBJ2-5, with 7 bases identical to TRBD2. The germline V gene encodes CDR1 MNHEY and CDR2 SMNVEV (reference sequence). V shed 5 bases, J shed 5 bases, and the junction held 14 bases outside the gene matches. CDR3 length equals 16 residues. CDR3 sequence reads: CASSPVGLEARETQYF. CDR3 DNA: TGTGCCAGCAGTCCCGTTGGACTAGAGGCTAGGGAGACCCAGTACTTC.

The chain combines TRBV2 with TRBJ2-1; 8 bases align to TRBD1. CDR1 SNHLY and CDR2 FYNNEI come from the germline V gene. CDR3 length: 12 residues. The J segment lost 9 bases and the V segment lost 6 bases, leaving 4 bases of the junction unmatched. This CDR3 is CASRGGQAEQFF. Here the CDR3 DNA reads TGTGCCAGCAGGGGGGGACAGGCTGAGCAGTTCTTC.

The chain uses TRBV9 and TRBJ1-5; TRBD1 agrees at 10 bases. Germline values: CDR1 SGDLS, CDR2 YYNGEE. V dropped 3 bases and J dropped 2; count of bases not matched to a gene: 2. The CDR3 sequence is 15 residues long. CDR3 residues: CASSAGTGGNQPQHF. CDR3 bases: TGTGCCAGCAGCGCAGGGACAGGGGGCAATCAGCCCCAGCATTTT.

This chain links TRBV4-2 with TRBJ2-5, with a possible D match to TRBD2 (6 bases). Germline V gives CDR1 LGHNA, CDR2 YNFKEQ. The CDR3 totals 16 residues. V was pared by 2 bases and J by 5 bases, with 18 bases between. CDR3 sequence (DNA): TGTGCCAGCAGCCAATACGGTCAGGCCGCGGGGGAGACCCAGTACTTC. It codes for CASSQYGQAAGETQYF.

This chain links TRBV5-1 with TRBJ1-5; 10 nucleotides match TRBD1. CDR3 length: 15 residues. Germline loops: CDR1 SGHRS, CDR2 YFSETQ. The J segment lost 7 bases and the V segment lost 4 bases, leaving 8 bases of the junction unmatched. The CDR3 DNA is TGCGCCAGCAGCCCTGGACAGGGGGGTTACCAGCCCCAGCATTTT. Its protein is CASSPGQGGYQPQHF.

In its sample, this clone was seen a few times. The V gene is TRBV19, the J gene TRBJ1-2; the D is unclear. Germline V gives CDR1 LNHDA, CDR2 SQIVND (reference sequence). This CDR3 comprises 13 residues. V lost 3 bases and J lost 4, with 9 bases in between. The CDR3 spells CASSMAHLYGYTF. CDR3 DNA sequence: TGTGCCAGTAGTATGGCCCACCTCTATGGCTACACCTTC.

The chain carries TRBV6-4 and TRBJ1-6; TRBD1 agrees at 10 bases. The junction had 8 bases not matched to a gene; V was cut back by 2 bases and J by 10 bases. CDR3 length: 16 residues. Germline-derived CDR1 and CDR2 are MRHNA and SNTAGT. The CDR3 DNA reads TGTGCCAGCAGTGACCCACCGGGACAGGGGCGATCACCCCTCCACTTT. Its protein product is CASSDPPGQGRSPLHF.

This clone has only a few counts. The CDR3 DNA sequence: TGTGCCAGCAGGCGAGGACAGGGGAGTGTTCAGCCCCAGCATTTT. The encoded protein is CASRRGQGSVQPQHF. The chain recombines TRBV27 with TRBJ1-5, with TRBD1 matching 9 bases. V lost 6 bases to trimming and J lost 6 bases; unmatched junction nucleotides: 9. CDR1 MNHEY and CDR2 SMNVEV come from the germline V gene (reference sequence). This CDR3 contains 15 residues.

The chain couples TRBV25-1 to TRBJ1-5; TRBD1 matches at 7 bases. Germline trimming cut 1 base from V and 5 bases from J; bases unmatched to any gene: 2. CDR1 is MGHDK and CDR2 is SYGVNS in the germline V gene. There are 14 residues in the CDR3. Here the CDR3 reads CASSELGGHQPQHF. In nucleotides, the CDR3 is TGTGCCAGCAGTGAATTAGGGGGCCATCAGCCCCAGCATTTT.

This rearrangement joins TRBV19 to TRBJ1-5; D call uncertain. Germline V gives CDR1 LNHDA, CDR2 SQIVND (reference sequence). CDR3 size: 15 residues. Trimming removed 0 bases from V and 0 bases from J, with 6 bases in between. Written as DNA, the CDR3 is TGTGCCAGTAGTATAGATGGGAGTAGCAATCAGCCCCAGCATTTT. Translated, it gives CASSIDGSSNQPQHF.

A few counts support this clone. This chain joins TRBV19 and TRBJ2-2, with 7 bases that match TRBD2. The CDR3 has 14 residues. Germline values: CDR1 LNHDA, CDR2 SQIVND (reference sequence). J lost 7 bases, V lost 7 bases, and 9 bases had no gene match. This chain's CDR3 is CASTLNGGGGELFF. In DNA form, the CDR3 reads TGTGCCAGTACTCTCAACGGCGGGGGCGGGGAGCTGTTTTTT.

The chain employs TRBV4-3 and TRBJ1-6, with 10 positions matching TRBD1. Unmatched junction bases numbered 7, after V lost 2 bases and J lost 12 bases. The CDR3 consists of 15 residues. CDR1 is LGHNA and CDR2 is YSLEER in the germline V gene. The CDR3 DNA reads TGCGCCAGCAGCCAAATTGGGACAGGGGTTGGACCCCTCCACTTT. Its translation: CASSQIGTGVGPLHF.

The chain joins TRBV6-1 to TRBJ2-1; TRBD2 matches 11 bases. This CDR3 is built from 15 residues. Trimming cost V 3 bases and J 8 bases; bases outside gene matches: 6. The germline V gene encodes CDR1 MNHNS and CDR2 SASEGT. The CDR3 spells CASSDPGTSGDEQFF. As DNA, the CDR3 is TGTGCCAGCAGTGACCCCGGGACTAGCGGAGATGAGCAGTTCTTC.

The chain employs TRBV5-5 and TRBJ2-5; 14 bases line up with TRBD2. The CDR3 is made up of 17 amino acids. The V and J ends lost 0 bases and 0 bases, in that order; junction bases with no gene match: 1. Germline CDR1 is SGHKS and CDR2 is YYEKEE (reference sequence). The CDR3 region has the DNA TGTGCCAGCAGCTTGGGGACTAGCGGGGGGTACCAAGAGACCCAGTACTTC. This translates into CASSLGTSGGYQETQYF.

This rearrangement joins TRBV5-4 to TRBJ2-5; tentatively, D is TRBD2 (6 bases). The CDR3 loop spans 14 amino acids. Between the trimmed V and J ends, which lost 4 bases and 1 base, there was a span of 11 bases. CDR1 is SGHNT and CDR2 is YYREEE in the germline V gene (reference sequence). CDR3 residues: CASSALATQETQYF. CDR3 in DNA: TGTGCCAGCAGCGCCCTAGCGACCCAAGAGACCCAGTACTTC.